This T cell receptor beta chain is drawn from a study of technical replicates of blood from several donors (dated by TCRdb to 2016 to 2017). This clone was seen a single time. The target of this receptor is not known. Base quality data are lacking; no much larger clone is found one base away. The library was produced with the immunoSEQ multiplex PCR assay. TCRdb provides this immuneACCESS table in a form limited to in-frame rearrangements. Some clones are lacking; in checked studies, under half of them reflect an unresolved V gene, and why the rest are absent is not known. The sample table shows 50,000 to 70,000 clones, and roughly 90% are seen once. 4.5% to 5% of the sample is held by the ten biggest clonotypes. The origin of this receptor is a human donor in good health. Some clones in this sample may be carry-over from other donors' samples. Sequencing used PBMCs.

The DNA is as follows: TGTGCCAGCTCCTCGGGACAGGGGGACTATGGCTACACCTTC. It translates as CASSSGQGDYGYTF. Recombination connected TRBV18 to TRBJ1-2, and TRBD1 matches 11 of the central bases. Clipping removes 6 bases from V and 3 bases from J, with 3 as the unmatched junction base count. Based on the germline V gene, the CDR1 and CDR2 sequences are KGHSH and LQKENI. The CDR3 contains 14 residues, cysteine and phenylalanine counted. Kept here is only the CDR3 DNA, which spans 42 bases and is read in frame from base 1.